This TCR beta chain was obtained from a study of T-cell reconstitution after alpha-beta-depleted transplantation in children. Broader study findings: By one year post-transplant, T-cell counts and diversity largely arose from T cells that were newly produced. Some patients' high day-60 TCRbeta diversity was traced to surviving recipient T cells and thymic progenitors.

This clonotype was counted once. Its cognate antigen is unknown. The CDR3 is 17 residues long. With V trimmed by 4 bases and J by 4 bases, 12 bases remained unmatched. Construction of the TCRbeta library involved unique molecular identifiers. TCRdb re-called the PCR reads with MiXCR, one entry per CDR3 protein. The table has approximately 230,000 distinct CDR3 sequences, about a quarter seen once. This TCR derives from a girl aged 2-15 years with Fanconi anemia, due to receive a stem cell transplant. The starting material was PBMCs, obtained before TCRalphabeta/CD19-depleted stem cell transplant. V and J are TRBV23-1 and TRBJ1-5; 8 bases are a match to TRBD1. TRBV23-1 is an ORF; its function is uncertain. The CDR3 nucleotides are TGCGCCAGCAGTCGGGGGACAGGAGACAGTAGTAATCAGCCCCAGCATTTT. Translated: CASSRGTGDSSNQPQHF.